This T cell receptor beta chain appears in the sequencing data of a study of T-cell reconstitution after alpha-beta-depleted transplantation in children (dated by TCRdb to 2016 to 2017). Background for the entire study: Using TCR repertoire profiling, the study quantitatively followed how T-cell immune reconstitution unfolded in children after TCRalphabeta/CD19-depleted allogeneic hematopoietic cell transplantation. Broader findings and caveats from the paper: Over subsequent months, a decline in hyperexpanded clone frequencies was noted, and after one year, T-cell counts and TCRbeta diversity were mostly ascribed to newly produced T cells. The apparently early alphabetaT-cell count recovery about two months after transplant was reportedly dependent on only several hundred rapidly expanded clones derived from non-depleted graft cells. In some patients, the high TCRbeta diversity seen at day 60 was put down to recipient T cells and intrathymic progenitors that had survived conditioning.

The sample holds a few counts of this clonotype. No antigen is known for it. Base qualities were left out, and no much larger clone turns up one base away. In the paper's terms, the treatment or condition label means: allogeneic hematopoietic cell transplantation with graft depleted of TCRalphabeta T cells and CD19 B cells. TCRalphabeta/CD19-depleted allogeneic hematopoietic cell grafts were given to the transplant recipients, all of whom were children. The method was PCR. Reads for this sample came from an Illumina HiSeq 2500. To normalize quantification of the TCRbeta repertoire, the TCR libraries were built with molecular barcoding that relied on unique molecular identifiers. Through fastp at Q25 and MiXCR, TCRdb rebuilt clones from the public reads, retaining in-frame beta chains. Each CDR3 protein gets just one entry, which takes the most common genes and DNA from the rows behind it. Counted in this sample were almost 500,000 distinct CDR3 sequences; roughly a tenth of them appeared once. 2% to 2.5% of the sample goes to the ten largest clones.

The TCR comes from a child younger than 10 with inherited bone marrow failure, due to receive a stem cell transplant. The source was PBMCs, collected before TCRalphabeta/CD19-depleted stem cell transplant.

The nucleotide sequence is TGTGCCAGCTCACCCCTGACAGGGGGCGCCTACAATGAGCAGTTCTTC. Its translation is CASSPLTGGAYNEQFF. The sequence is built from TRBV18 and TRBJ2-1; 10 central nucleotides agree with TRBD1. For CDR1 and CDR2, the germline V gene lists KGHSH and LQKENI. Measured from the cysteine to the phenylalanine, the CDR3 is 16 residues long. The sequence is cut down to CDR3 DNA, 48 bases in frame from base 1. Trimming takes 3 bases off V and 2 bases off J; junction bases not matched to a gene: 4. The CDR3 plus the reference TRBV18 and TRBJ2-1 genes for the other parts give the full variable domain: NAGVMQNPRHLVRRRGQEARLRCSPMKGHSHVYWYRQLPEEGLKFMVYLQKENIIDESGMPKERFSAEFPKEGPSILRIQQVVRGDSAAYFCASSPLTGGAYNEQFFGPGTRLTVL.